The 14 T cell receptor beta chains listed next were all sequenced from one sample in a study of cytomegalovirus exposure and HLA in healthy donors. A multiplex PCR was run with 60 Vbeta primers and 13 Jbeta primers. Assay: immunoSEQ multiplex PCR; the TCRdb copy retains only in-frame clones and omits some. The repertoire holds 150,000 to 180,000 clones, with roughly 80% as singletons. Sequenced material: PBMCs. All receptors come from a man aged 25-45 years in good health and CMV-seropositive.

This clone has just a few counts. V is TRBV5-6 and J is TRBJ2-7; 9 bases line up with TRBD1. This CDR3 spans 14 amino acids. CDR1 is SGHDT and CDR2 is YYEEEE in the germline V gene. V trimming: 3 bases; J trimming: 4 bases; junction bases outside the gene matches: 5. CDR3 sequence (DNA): TGTGCCAGCAGCTCCGGGACAGGGTTATACGAGCAGTACTTC. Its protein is CASSSGTGLYEQYF.

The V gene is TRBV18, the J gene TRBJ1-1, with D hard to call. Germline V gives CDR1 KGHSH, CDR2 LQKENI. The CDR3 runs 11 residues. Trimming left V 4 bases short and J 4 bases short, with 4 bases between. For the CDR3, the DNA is TGTGCCAGCTCACTTAGCACTGAAGCTTTCTTT. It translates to CASSLSTEAFF.

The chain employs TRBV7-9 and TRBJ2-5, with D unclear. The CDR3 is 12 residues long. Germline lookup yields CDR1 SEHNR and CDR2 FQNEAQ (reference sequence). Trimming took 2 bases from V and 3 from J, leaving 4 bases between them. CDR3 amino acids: CASSLPEETQYF. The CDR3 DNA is TGTGCCAGCAGCTTACCTGAAGAGACCCAGTACTTC.

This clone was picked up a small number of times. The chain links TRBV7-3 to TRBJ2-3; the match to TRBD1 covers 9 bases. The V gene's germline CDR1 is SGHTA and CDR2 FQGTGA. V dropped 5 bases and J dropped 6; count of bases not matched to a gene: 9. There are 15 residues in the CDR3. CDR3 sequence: CASSARDRVDDTQYF. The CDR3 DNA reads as TGTGCCAGCAGCGCCCGGGACAGGGTGGACGATACGCAGTATTTT. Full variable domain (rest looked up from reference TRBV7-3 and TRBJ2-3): GAGVSQTPSNKVTEKGKYVELRCDPISGHTALYWYRQSLGQGPEFLIYFQGTGAADDSGLPNDRFFAVRPEGSVSTLKIQRTERGDSAVYLCASSARDRVDDTQYFGPGTRLTVL.

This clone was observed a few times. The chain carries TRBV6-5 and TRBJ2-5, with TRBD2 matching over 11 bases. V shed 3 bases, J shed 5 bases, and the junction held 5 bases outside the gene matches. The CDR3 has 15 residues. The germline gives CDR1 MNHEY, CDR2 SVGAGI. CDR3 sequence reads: CASSYTSGSAETQYF. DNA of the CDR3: TGTGCCAGCAGTTATACTAGCGGGAGTGCCGAGACCCAGTACTTC.

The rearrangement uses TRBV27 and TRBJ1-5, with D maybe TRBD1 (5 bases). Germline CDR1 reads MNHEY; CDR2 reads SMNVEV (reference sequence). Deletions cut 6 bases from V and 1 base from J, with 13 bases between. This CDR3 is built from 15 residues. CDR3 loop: CASRLGGKSNQPQHF. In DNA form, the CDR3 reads TGTGCCAGCAGGTTGGGGGGGAAGAGCAATCAGCCCCAGCATTTT.

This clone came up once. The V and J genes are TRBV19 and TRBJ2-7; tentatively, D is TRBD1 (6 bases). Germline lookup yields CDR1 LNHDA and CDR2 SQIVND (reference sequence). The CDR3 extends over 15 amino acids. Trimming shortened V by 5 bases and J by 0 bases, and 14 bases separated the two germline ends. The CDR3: CASSGGKGGSYEQYF. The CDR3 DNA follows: TGTGCCAGTAGTGGAGGTAAAGGGGGCTCCTACGAGCAGTACTTC.

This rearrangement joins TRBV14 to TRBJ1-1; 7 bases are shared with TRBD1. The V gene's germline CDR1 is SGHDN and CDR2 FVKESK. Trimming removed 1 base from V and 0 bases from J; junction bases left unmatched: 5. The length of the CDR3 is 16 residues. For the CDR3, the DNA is TGTGCCAGCAGCCAAGGCACCGGGACAGTGAACACTGAAGCTTTCTTT. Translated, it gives CASSQGTGTVNTEAFF.

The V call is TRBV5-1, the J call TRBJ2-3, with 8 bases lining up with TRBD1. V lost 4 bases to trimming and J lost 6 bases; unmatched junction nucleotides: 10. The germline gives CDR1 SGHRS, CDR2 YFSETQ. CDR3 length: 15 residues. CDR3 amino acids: CASSAPQGAIDTQYF. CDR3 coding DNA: TGCGCCAGCAGCGCACCTCAGGGGGCTATCGATACGCAGTATTTT.

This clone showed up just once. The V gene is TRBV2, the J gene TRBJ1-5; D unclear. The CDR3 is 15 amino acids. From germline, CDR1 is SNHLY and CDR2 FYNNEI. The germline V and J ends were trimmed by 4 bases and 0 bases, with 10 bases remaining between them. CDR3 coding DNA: TGTGCCAGCAGTGGGTCCAGATATAGCAATCAGCCCCAGCATTTT. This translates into CASSGSRYSNQPQHF.

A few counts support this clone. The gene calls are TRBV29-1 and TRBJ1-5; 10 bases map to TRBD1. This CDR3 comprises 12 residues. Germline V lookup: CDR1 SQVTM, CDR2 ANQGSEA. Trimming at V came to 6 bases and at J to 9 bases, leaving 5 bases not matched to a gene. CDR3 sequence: CSVGGQGMPQHF. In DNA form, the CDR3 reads TGCAGCGTGGGGGGACAGGGGATGCCCCAGCATTTT.

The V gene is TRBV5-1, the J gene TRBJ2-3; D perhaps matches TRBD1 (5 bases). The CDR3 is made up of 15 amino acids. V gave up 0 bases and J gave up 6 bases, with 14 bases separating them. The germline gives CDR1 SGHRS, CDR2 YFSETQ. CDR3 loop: CASSLDARAFDTQYF. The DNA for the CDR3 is TGCGCCAGCAGCTTGGATGCCAGGGCCTTCGATACGCAGTATTTT.

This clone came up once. CDR3 DNA sequence: TGTGCCAGCCGGTTCGGACAGGTCGAGGACGAGCAGTACTTC. This gives the protein CASRFGQVEDEQYF. The chain links TRBV7-9 to TRBJ2-7; 7 bases are shared with TRBD1. V trimming: 8 bases; J trimming: 5 bases; junction bases outside the gene matches: 12. The germline V gene has CDR1 SEHNR and CDR2 FQNEAQ (reference sequence). There are 14 residues in the CDR3.

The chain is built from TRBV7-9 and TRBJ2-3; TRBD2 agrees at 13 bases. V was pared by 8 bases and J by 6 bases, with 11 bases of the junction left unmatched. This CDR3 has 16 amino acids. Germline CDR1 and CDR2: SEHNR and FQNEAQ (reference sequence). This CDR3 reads CASGRGLAGDGDTQYF. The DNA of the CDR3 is TGTGCCAGCGGAAGAGGACTAGCGGGAGACGGGGATACGCAGTATTTT.